This T cell receptor (beta chain) originates from a study of blood T cell repertoires in COVID-19. Some clones are missing from TCRdb's copy, which holds only in-frame ones; the method was immunoSEQ multiplex PCR. This sample has roughly 60,000 clones; 92% occur once, and the top ten carry about 4.5%. CDR1 is MGHRA, CDR2 YSYEKL, per germline. Germline trimming cut 2 bases from V and 3 bases from J; bases unmatched to any gene: 1. There are 15 residues in the CDR3. This TCR was recovered from a man aged 45 to 65 with active COVID-19. V gene TRBV4-1 combines with J gene TRBJ2-5, with 12 bases aligning to TRBD2. The sample consisted of peripheral blood. CDR3 DNA sequence: TGCGCCAGCAGCCAACGACTAGCGGGAGAAGAGACCCAGTACTTC. As protein: CASSQRLAGEETQYF.